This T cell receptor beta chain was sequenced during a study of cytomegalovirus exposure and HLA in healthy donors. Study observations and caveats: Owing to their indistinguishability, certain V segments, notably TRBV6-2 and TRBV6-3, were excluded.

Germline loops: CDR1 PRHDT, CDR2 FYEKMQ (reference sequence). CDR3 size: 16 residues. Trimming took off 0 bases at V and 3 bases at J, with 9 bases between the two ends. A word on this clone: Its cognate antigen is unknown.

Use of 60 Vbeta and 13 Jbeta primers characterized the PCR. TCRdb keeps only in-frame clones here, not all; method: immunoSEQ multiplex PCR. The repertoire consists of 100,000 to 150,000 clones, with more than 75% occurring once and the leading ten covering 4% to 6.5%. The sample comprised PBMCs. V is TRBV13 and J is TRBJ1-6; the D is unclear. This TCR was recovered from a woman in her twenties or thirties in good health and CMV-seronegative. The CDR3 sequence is CASSLGRRLYNSPLHF. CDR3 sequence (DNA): TGTGCCAGCAGCTTAGGCCGGCGGCTCTATAATTCACCCCTCCACTTT. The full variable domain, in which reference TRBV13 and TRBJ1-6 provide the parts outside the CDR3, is AAGVIQSPRHLIKEKRETATLKCYPIPRHDTVYWYQQGPGQDPQFLISFYEKMQSDKGSIPDRFSAQQFSDYHSELNMSSLELGDSALYFCASSLGRRLYNSPLHFGNGTRLTVT.